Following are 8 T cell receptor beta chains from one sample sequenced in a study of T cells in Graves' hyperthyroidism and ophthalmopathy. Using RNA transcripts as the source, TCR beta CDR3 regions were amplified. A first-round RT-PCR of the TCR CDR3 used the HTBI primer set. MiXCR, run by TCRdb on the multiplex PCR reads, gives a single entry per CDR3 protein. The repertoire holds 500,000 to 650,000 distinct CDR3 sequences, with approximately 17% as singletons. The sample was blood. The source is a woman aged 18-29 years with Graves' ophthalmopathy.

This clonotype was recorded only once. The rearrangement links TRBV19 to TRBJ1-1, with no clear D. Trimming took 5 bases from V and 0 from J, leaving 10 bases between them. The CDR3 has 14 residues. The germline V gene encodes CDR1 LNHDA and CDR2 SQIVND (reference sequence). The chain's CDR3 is CASSSWNMNTEAFF. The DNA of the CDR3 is TGTGCCAGTAGTTCTTGGAATATGAACACTGAAGCTTTCTTT. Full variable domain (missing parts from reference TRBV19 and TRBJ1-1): DGGITQSPKYLFRKEGQNVTLSCEQNLNHDAMYWYRQDPGQGLRLIYYSQIVNDFQKGDIAEGYSVSREKKESFPLTVTSAQKNPTAFYLCASSSWNMNTEAFFGQGTRLTVV.

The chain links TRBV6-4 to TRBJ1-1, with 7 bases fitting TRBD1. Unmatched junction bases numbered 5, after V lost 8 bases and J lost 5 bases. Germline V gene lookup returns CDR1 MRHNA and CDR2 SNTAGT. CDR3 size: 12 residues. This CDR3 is CASPDRETEAFF. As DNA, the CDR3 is TGTGCCAGCCCCGACAGGGAGACTGAAGCTTTCTTT.

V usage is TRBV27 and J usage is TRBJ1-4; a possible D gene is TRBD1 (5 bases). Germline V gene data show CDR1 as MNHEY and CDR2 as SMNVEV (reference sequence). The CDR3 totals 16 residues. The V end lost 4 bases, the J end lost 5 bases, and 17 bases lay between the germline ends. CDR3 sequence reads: CASSSRDRYLNEKLFF. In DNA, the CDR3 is TGTGCCAGCAGTTCGAGGGACCGGTACCTAAATGAAAAACTGTTTTTT.

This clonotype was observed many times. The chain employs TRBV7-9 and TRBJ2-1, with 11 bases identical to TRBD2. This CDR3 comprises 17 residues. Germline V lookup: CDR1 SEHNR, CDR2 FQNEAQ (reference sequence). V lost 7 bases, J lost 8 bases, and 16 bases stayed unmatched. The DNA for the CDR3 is TGTGCCAGCACCCAAGGGGGGCTAGCGGGAGGTCTACATGAGCAGTTCTTC. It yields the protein CASTQGGLAGGLHEQFF. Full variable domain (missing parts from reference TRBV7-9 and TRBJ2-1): DTGVSQNPRHKITKRGQNVTFRCDPISEHNRLYWYRQTLGQGPEFLTYFQNEAQLEKSRLLSDRFSAERPKGSFSTLEIQRTEQGDSAMYLCASTQGGLAGGLHEQFFGPGTRLTVL.

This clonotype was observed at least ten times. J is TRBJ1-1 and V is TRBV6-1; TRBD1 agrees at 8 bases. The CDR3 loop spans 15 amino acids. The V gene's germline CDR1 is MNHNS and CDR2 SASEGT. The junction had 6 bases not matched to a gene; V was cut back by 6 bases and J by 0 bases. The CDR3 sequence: CASSRGLGMNTEAFF. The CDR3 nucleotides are TGTGCCAGCAGCAGGGGGCTGGGGATGAACACTGAAGCTTTCTTT.

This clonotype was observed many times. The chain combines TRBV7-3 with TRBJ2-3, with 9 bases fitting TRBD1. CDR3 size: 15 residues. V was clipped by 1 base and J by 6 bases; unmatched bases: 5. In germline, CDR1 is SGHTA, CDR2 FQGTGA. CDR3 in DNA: TGTGCCAGCAGCTTAATGGGACAGGGTTCCGATACGCAGTATTTT. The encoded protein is CASSLMGQGSDTQYF.

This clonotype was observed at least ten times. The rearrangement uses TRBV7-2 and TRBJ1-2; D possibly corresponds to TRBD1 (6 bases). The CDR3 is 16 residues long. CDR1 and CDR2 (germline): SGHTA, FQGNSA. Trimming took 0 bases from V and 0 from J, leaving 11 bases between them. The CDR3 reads CASSLAVRGANYGYTF. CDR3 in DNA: TGTGCCAGCAGCTTAGCGGTCAGGGGAGCTAACTATGGCTACACCTTC. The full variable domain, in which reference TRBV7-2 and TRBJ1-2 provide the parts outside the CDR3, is GAGVSQSPSNKVTEKGKDVELRCDPISGHTALYWYRQSLGQGLEFLIYFQGNSAPDKSGLPSDRFSAERTGGSVSTLTIQRTQQEDSAVYLCASSLAVRGANYGYTFGSGTRLTVV.

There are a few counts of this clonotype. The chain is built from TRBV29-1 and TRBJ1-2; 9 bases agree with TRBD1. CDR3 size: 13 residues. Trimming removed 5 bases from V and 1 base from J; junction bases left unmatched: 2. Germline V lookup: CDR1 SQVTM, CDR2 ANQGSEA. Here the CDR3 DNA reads TGCAGCGTTAGGGGACAGGGTAACTATGGCTACACCTTC. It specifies CSVRGQGNYGYTF.